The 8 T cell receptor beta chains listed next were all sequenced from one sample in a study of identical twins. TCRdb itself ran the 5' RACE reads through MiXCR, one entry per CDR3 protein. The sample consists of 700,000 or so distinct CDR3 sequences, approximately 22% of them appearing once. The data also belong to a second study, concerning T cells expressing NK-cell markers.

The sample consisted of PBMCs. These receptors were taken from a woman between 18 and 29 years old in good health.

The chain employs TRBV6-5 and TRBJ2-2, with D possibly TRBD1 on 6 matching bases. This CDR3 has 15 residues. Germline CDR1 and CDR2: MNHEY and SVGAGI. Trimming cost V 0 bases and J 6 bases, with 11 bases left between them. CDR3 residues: CASSYSIRGAGELFF. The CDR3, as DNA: TGTGCCAGCAGTTACTCGATCAGGGGAGCCGGGGAGCTGTTTTTT.

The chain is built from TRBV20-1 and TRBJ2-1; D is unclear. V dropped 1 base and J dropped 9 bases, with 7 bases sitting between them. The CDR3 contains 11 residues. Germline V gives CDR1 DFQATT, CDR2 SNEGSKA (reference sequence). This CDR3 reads CSARASREQFF. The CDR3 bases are TGCAGTGCTAGAGCCTCGCGTGAGCAGTTCTTC.

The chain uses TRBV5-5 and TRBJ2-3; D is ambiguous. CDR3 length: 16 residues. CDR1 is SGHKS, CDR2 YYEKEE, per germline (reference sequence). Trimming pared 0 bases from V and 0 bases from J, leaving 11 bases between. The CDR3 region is CASSLVDLSSTDTQYF. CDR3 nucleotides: TGTGCCAGCAGCTTGGTGGACCTAAGTAGCACAGATACGCAGTATTTT.

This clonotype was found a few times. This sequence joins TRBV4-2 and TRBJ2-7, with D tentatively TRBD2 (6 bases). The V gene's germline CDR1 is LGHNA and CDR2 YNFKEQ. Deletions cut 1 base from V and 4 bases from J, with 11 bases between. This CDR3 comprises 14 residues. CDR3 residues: CASSQANSGYEQYF. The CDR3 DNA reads TGTGCCAGCAGCCAAGCCAATAGCGGTTACGAGCAGTACTTC.

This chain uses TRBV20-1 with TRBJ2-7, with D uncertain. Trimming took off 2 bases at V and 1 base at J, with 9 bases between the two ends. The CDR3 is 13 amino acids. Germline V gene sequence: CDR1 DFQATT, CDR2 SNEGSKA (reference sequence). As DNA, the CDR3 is TGCAGTGCTAGACAGGTCCTTTCCTACGAGCAGTACTTC. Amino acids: CSARQVLSYEQYF.

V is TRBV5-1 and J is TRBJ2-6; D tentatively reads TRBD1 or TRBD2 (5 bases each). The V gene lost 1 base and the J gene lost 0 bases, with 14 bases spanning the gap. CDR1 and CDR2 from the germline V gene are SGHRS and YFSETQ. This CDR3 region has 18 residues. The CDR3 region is CASSLLQHGTSGANVLTF. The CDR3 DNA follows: TGCGCCAGCAGCTTGCTACAGCATGGGACCTCTGGGGCCAACGTCCTGACTTTC.

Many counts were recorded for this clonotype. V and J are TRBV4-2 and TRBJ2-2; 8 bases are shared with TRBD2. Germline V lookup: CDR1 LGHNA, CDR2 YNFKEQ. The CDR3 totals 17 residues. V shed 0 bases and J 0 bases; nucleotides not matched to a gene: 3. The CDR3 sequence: CASSQEAGGANTGELFF. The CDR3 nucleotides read TGTGCCAGCAGCCAAGAGGCCGGGGGGGCGAACACCGGGGAGCTGTTTTTT.

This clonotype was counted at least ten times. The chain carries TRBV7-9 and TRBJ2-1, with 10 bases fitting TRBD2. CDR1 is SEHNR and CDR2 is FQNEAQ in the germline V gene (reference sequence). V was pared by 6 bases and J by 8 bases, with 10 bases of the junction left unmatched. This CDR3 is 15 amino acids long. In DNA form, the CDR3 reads TGTGCCAGCAGTCGAACTAGCGGGATAGGGTATGAGCAGTTCTTC. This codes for CASSRTSGIGYEQFF.